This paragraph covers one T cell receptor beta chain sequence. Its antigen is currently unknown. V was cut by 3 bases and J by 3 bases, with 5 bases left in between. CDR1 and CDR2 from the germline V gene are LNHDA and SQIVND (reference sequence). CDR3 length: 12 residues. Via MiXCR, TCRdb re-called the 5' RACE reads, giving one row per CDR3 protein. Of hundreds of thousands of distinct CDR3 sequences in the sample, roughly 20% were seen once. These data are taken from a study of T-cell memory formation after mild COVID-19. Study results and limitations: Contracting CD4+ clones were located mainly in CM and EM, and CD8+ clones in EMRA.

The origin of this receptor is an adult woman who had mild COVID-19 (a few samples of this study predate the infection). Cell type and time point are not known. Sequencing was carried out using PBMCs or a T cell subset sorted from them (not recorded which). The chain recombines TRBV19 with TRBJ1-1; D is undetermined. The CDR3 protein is CASSIGHTEAFF. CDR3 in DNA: TGTGCCAGTAGTATCGGCCACACTGAAGCTTTCTTT. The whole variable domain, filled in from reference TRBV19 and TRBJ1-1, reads DGGITQSPKYLFRKEGQNVTLSCEQNLNHDAMYWYRQDPGQGLRLIYYSQIVNDFQKGDIAEGYSVSREKKESFPLTVTSAQKNPTAFYLCASSIGHTEAFFGQGTRLTVV.